This TCR beta chain originates from a study of CD8 T cells in ankylosing spondylitis. Overall study findings and caveats: The authors reported significant enrichment of disease-linked clones in matched ankylosing spondylitis synovial fluid. A motif in TCR beta, a set of roughly 8 highly homologous variants, appeared characteristic of ankylosing spondylitis blood. Earlier studies detected some motif variants in reactive arthritis synovial fluid and blood.

Many counts were recorded for this clonotype. What it recognizes is unknown. One entry per CDR3 protein, called by TCRdb with MiXCR from the 5' RACE reads. The data contain about 8,600 distinct CDR3 sequences, around 4% of them seen just once; the ten biggest clones take up 10%. This TCR derives from a female donor with ankylosing spondylitis or in good health (not recorded which). The sample comprised blood, either unsorted or a sorted T cell fraction (not recorded which).

CDR3 in amino acids: CASSHGGLADLVTQYF. As DNA, the CDR3 is TGTGCCAGCAGCCATGGGGGACTAGCGGACCTTGTTACGCAGTATTTT. The rearrangement links TRBV9 to TRBJ2-3, with 11 bases aligning to TRBD2. V trimming: 4 bases; J trimming: 8 bases; junction bases outside the gene matches: 12. The germline CDR1 and CDR2 sequences are SGDLS and YYNGEE. CDR3 length: 16 amino acids.